One and the same sample provided the 5 T cell receptor beta chains below, sequenced in a study of cytomegalovirus exposure and HLA in healthy donors. Primers: 60 Vbeta forward and 13 Jbeta reverse. The protocol was immunoSEQ multiplex PCR, while the TCRdb copy is restricted to in-frame clones and leaves out a portion. This sample has some 150,000 clones; 63% occur once, and the top ten carry approximately 6.6%. The sample consisted of PBMCs. The origin of the receptors is a woman aged 55-70 years in good health and CMV-seropositive.

The chain employs TRBV15 and TRBJ2-5, with D tentatively TRBD2 (7 bases). Gene TRBJ2-7 matches the end of the DNA better, so the J call may be wrong. The germline V gene encodes CDR1 LNHNV and CDR2 YYDKDF (reference sequence). The CDR3 has 18 amino acids. DNA of the CDR3: TGTGCCACCAGCAGAGGTAGAGGAAGGGGGGGTAGCTCCTACGAGCAGTACTTC. Protein sequence: CATSRGRGRGGSSYEQYF.

In its sample, this clone was seen a few times. The CDR3: CASRPTNQETQYF. The CDR3 nucleotides read TGTGCCAGCAGACCCACTAACCAAGAGACCCAGTACTTC. J is TRBJ2-5 and V is TRBV7-9; D not certain. Germline V gene sequence: CDR1 SEHNR, CDR2 FQNEAQ (reference sequence). The CDR3 totals 13 residues. V lost 6 bases and J lost 0, with 8 bases in between. Combining the CDR3 with reference TRBV7-9 and TRBJ2-5 gives the whole variable domain DTGVSQNPRHKITKRGQNVTFRCDPISEHNRLYWYRQTLGQGPEFLTYFQNEAQLEKSRLLSDRFSAERPKGSFSTLEIQRTEQGDSAMYLCASRPTNQETQYFGPGTRLLVL.

This chain links TRBV5-1 with TRBJ1-1; 7 bases agree with TRBD1. CDR1 and CDR2 (germline): SGHRS, YFSETQ. The ends lost 4 bases at V and 4 bases at J; junction bases unmatched: 4. The CDR3 is 13 residues long. DNA of the CDR3: TGCGCCAGCAGCCAGGGACAGAGCACTGAAGCTTTCTTT. Its protein product is CASSQGQSTEAFF.

This chain links TRBV5-1 with TRBJ2-7; perhaps TRBD1 as D (6 bases). The CDR3 is 14 residues long. Deletions cut 2 bases from V and 0 bases from J, with 9 bases between. Germline-derived CDR1 and CDR2 are SGHRS and YFSETQ. CDR3 nucleotides: TGCGCCAGCAGCTTTGGACAGAGCTCCTACGAGCAGTACTTC. As protein: CASSFGQSSYEQYF.

The chain carries TRBV9 and TRBJ2-1; 8 nucleotides line up with TRBD2. The CDR3 contains 16 residues. Losses at the gene ends were 1 base for V and 4 bases for J; bases not matched to a gene: 7. Germline CDR1 SGDLS, CDR2 YYNGEE. CDR3 loop: CASSVFGRARYNEQFF. CDR3 nucleotides: TGTGCCAGCAGCGTATTCGGGAGGGCTCGATACAATGAGCAGTTCTTC. Full variable domain (missing parts from reference TRBV9 and TRBJ2-1): DSGVTQTPKHLITATGQRVTLRCSPRSGDLSVYWYQQSLDQGLQFLIQYYNGEERAKGNILERFSAQQFPDLHSELNLSSLELGDSALYFCASSVFGRARYNEQFFGPGTRLTVL.